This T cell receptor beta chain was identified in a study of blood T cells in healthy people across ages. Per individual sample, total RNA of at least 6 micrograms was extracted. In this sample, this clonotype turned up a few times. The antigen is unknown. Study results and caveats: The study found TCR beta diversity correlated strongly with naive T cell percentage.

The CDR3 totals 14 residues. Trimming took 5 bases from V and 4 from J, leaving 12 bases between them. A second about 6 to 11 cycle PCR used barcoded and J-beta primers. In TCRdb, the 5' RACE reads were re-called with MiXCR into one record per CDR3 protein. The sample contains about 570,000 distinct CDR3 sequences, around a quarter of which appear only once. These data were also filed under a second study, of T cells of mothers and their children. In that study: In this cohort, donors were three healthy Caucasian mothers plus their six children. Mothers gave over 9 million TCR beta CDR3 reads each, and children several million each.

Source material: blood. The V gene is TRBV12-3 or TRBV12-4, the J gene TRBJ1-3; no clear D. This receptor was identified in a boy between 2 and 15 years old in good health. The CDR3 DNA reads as TGTGCCAGCAGTACCTTAGTTCGGGGAAACACCATATATTTT. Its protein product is CASSTLVRGNTIYF.